A single sample is the source of the 8 T cell receptor beta chains below, sequenced in a study of Graves' ophthalmopathy and Graves' hyperthyroidism. CDR3 regions of TCR beta were amplified from RNA transcripts. The workflow started with a first-round RT-PCR run with HTBI primers and then moved on to a second-round multiplex PCR. TCRdb passed the multiplex PCR reads through MiXCR, listing each CDR3 protein once. The sample holds 560,000 or so distinct CDR3 sequences; roughly 40% are singletons and the top ten take about 4.1%. Sequences were obtained from peripheral blood or thyroid tissue (not recorded which). The receptor set was obtained from an adult man with Graves' hyperthyroidism.

This clonotype has ten or more counts. V usage is TRBV11-2 and J usage is TRBJ2-5; TRBD2 might be the D (6 bases). From germline, CDR1 is SGHAT and CDR2 FQNNGV. Trimming pared 3 bases from V and 7 bases from J, leaving 12 bases between. The CDR3 covers 13 residues. CDR3 coding DNA: TGTGCCAGCAGCTTGGAATACGGGGGGACCCAGTACTTC. Its protein product is CASSLEYGGTQYF.

The rearrangement joins TRBV19 to TRBJ1-5; D unclear. The CDR3 contains 16 residues. V gave up 1 base and J gave up 11 bases, with 21 bases separating them. Germline V gene data show CDR1 as LNHDA and CDR2 as SQIVND (reference sequence). CDR3 in DNA: TGTGCCAGTAGTATAGGAAGCGGGAGTCGTGGTGAGACCCAGCATTTT. Amino acid sequence: CASSIGSGSRGETQHF.

The gene calls are TRBV6-5 and TRBJ2-7; D may be TRBD2 (6 bases). Looked up from germline, CDR1 is MNHEY and CDR2 is SVGAGI. V gave up 0 bases and J gave up 2 bases, with 17 bases separating them. The CDR3 loop spans 17 amino acids. The CDR3 DNA follows: TGTGCCAGCAGTTACTCTCCCATATGGCGGGATCCCTACGAGCAGTACTTC. This codes for CASSYSPIWRDPYEQYF.

Many counts were recorded for this clonotype. This chain uses TRBV7-8 with TRBJ1-5; D is uncertain. Per germline, CDR1 SGHVS and CDR2 FQNEAQ. The CDR3 length is 15 residues. Trimming took 3 bases from V and 3 from J, leaving 12 bases between them. The CDR3 loop reads CASSLLTGHNQPQHF. The CDR3 DNA reads TGTGCCAGCAGCTTGTTGACCGGGCACAATCAGCCCCAGCATTTT.

The chain has TRBV2 and TRBJ2-7; no clear D. In germline, CDR1 is SNHLY, CDR2 FYNNEI. Trimming pared 3 bases from V and 0 bases from J, leaving 18 bases between. The length of the CDR3 is 17 residues. CDR3 amino acids: CASSDPFNGSSSYEQYF. In DNA, the CDR3 is TGTGCCAGCAGTGACCCCTTTAACGGAAGTAGCTCCTACGAGCAGTACTTC.

The genes are TRBV25-1 and TRBJ1-1; D is unclear. Between the trimmed V and J ends, which lost 6 bases and 0 bases, there was a span of 17 bases. Germline CDR1 and CDR2: MGHDK and SYGVNS. This CDR3 is 16 amino acids long. CDR3 sequence reads: CASSLVGRIMNTEAFF. Written as DNA, the CDR3 is TGTGCCAGCAGCTTGGTCGGACGGATTATGAACACTGAAGCTTTCTTT.

This clonotype was counted ten times or more. The chain recombines TRBV15 with TRBJ2-6, with a possible D match to TRBD2 (5 bases). Between the trimmed V and J ends, which lost 0 bases and 0 bases, there was a span of 6 bases. This CDR3 contains 16 residues. CDR1 is LNHNV and CDR2 is YYDKDF in the germline V gene (reference sequence). The CDR3 protein is CATSRDRDSGANVLTF. The CDR3 DNA is TGTGCCACCAGCAGAGATCGGGACTCTGGGGCCAACGTCCTGACTTTC.

Here the CDR3 DNA reads TGTGCCTGGAGTGTCCCCAGGGGCAATCAGCCCCAGCATTTT. As protein: CAWSVPRGNQPQHF. The chain has TRBV7-2 and TRBJ1-5; TRBD1 is a possible D gene (5 bases). V lost 11 bases and J lost 2, with 16 bases in between. Per germline, CDR1 SGHTA and CDR2 FQGNSA. CDR3 length: 14 amino acids.